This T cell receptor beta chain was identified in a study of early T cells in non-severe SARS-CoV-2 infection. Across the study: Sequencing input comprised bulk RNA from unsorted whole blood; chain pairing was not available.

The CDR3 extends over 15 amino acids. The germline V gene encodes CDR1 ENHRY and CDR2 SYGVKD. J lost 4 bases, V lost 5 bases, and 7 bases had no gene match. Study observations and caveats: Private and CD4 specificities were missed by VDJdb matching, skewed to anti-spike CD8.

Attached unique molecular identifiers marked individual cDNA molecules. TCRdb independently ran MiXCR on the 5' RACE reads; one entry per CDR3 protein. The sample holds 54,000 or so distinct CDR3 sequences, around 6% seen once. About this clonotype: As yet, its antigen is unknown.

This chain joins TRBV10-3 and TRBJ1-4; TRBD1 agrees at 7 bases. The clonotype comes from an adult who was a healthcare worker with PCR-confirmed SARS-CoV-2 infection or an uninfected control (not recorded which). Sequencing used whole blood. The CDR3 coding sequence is TGTGCCATCAGTACCGGACAGGACTTTAATGAAAAACTGTTTTTT. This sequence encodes CAISTGQDFNEKLFF.